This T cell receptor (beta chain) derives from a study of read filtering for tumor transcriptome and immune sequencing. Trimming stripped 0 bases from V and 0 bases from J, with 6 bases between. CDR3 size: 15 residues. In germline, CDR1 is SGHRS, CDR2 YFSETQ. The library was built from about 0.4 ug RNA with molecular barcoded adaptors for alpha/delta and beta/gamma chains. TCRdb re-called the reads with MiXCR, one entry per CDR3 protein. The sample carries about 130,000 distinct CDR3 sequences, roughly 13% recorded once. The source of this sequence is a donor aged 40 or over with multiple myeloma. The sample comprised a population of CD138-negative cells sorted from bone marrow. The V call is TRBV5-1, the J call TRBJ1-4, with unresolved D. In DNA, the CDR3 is TGCGCCAGCAGCTTGGATCCCGCAACTAATGAAAAACTGTTTTTT. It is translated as CASSLDPATNEKLFF.